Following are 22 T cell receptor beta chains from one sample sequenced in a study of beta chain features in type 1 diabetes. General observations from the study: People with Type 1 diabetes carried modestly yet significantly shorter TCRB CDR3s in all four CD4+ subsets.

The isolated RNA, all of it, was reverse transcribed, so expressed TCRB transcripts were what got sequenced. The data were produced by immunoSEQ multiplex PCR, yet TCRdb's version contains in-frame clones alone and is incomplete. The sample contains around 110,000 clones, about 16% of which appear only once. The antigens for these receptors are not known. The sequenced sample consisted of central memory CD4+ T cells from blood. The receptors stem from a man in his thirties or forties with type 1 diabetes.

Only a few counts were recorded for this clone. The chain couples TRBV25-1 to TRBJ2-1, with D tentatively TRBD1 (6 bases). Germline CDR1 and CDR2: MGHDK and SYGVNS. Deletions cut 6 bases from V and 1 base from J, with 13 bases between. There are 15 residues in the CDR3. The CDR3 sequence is CASSQTGSSYNEQFF. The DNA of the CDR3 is TGTGCCAGCAGCCAAACAGGGAGTTCCTACAATGAGCAGTTCTTC.

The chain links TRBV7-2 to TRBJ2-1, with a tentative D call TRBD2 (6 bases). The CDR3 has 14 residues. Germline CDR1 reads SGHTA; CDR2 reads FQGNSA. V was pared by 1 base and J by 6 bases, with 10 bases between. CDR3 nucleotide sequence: TGTGCCAGCAGCTTAGGGAGGGTAACCAATGAGCAGTTCTTC. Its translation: CASSLGRVTNEQFF. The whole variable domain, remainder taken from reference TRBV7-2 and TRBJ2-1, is GAGVSQSPSNKVTEKGKDVELRCDPISGHTALYWYRQSLGQGLEFLIYFQGNSAPDKSGLPSDRFSAERTGGSVSTLTIQRTQQEDSAVYLCASSLGRVTNEQFFGPGTRLTVL.

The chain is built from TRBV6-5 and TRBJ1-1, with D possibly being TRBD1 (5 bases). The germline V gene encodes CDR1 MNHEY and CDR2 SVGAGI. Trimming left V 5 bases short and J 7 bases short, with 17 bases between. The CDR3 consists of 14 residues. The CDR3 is CASSTSRGGSEAFF. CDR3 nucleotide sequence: TGTGCCAGCAGTACCTCGAGGGGCGGCAGTGAAGCTTTCTTT.

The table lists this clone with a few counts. CDR3 sequence reads: CASSLAGNEQFF. The CDR3 nucleotides read TGTGCCAGCAGTCTAGCGGGGAATGAGCAGTTCTTC. The genes are TRBV25-1 and TRBJ2-1; 9 bases map to TRBD2. Germline-derived CDR1 and CDR2 are MGHDK and SYGVNS. The length of the CDR3 is 12 residues. Trimming cost V 5 bases and J 7 bases; bases outside gene matches: 0.

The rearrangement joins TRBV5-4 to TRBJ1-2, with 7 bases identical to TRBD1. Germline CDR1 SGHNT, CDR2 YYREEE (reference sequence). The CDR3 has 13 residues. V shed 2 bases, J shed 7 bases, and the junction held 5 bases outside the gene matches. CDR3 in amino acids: CASSLGGRGGYTF. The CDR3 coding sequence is TGTGCCAGCAGCTTAGGGGGCCGGGGTGGCTACACCTTC. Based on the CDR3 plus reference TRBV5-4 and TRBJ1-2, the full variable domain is ETGVTQSPTHLIKTRGQQVTLRCSSQSGHNTVSWYQQALGQGPQFIFQYYREEENGRGNFPPRFSGLQFPNYSSELNVNALELDDSALYLCASSLGGRGGYTFGSGTRLTVV.

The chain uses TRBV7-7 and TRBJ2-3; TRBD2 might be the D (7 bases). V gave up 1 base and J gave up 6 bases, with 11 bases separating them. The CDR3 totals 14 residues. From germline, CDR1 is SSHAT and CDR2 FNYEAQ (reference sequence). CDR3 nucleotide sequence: TGTGCCAGCAGCTTAGGGGGGGGCCATGATACGCAGTATTTT. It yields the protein CASSLGGGHDTQYF.

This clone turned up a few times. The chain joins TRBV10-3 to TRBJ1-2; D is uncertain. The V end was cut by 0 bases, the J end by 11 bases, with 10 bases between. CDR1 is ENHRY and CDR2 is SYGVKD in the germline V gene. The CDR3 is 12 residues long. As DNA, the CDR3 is TGTGCCATCAGTGAGTCGAAGGCGGAGTACACCTTC. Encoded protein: CAISESKAEYTF.

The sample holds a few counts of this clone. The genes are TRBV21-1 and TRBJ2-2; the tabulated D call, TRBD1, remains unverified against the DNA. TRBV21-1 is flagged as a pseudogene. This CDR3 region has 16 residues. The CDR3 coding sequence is TGTGCCAGCAGCAAAGAGCGGGACAGGGGATCCGGGGAGCTGTTTTTT. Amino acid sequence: CASSKERDRGSGELFF.

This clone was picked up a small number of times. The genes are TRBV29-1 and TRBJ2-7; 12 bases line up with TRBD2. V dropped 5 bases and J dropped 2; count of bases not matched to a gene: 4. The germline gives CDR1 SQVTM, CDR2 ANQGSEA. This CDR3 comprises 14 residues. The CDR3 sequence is CSVFGLAGTYEQYF. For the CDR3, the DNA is TGCAGCGTTTTTGGACTAGCGGGGACCTACGAGCAGTACTTC.

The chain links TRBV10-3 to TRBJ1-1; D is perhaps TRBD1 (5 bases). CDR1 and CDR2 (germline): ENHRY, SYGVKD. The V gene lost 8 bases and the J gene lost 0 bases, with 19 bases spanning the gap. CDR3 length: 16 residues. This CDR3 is CAIAIGGGNMNTEAFF. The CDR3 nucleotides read TGTGCCATCGCTATCGGCGGGGGGAATATGAACACTGAAGCTTTCTTT.

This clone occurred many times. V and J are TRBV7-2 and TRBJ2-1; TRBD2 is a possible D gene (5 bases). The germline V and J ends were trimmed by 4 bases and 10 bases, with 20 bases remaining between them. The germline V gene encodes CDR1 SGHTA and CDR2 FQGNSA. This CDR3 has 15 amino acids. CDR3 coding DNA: TGTGCCAGCAGCTATCATGGAGGCCGGAGTTGGGAGCAGTTCTTC. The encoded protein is CASSYHGGRSWEQFF.

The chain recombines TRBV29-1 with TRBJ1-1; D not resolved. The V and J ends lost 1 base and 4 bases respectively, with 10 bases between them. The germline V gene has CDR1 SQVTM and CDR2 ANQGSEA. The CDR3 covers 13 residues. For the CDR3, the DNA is TGCAGCGTTGAAGGACACAAGGCCACTGAAGCTTTCTTT. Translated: CSVEGHKATEAFF. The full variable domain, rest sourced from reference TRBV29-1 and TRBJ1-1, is SAVISQKPSRDICQRGTSLTIQCQVDSQVTMMFWYRQQPGQSLTLIATANQGSEATYESGFVIDKFPISRPNLTFSTLTVSNMSPEDSSIYLCSVEGHKATEAFFGQGTRLTVV.

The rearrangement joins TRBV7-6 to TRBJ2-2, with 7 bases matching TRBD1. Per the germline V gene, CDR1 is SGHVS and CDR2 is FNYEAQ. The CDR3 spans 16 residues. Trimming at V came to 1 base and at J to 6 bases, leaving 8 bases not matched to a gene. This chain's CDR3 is CASSLEARQGPGELFF. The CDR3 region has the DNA TGTGCCAGCAGCTTAGAGGCCAGACAGGGTCCCGGGGAGCTGTTTTTT.

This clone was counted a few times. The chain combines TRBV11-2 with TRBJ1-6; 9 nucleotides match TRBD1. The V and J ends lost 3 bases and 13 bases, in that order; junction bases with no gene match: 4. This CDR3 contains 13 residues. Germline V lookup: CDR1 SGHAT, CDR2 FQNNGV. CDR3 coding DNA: TGTGCCAGCAGCTTGGGACAGGGCGAGCCCCTCCACTTT. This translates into CASSLGQGEPLHF.

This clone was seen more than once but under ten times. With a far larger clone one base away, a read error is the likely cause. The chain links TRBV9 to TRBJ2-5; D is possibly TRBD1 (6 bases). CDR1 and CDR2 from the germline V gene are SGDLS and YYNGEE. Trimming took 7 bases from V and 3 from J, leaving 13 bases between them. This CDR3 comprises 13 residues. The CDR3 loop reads CASGDYREETQYF. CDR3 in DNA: TGTGCCAGCGGCGACTACAGGGAAGAGACCCAGTACTTC.

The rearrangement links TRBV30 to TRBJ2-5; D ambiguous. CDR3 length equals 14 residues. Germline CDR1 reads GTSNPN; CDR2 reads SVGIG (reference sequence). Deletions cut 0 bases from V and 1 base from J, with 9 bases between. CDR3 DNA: TGTGCCTGGAGTGTACAAAGAATCCAAGAGACCCAGTACTTC. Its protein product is CAWSVQRIQETQYF.

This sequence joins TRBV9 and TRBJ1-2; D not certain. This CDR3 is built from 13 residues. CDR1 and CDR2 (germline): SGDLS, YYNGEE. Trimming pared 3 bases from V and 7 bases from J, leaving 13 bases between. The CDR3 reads CASSGLSISGYTF. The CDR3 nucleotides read TGTGCCAGCAGCGGTCTGAGTATTTCTGGCTACACCTTC. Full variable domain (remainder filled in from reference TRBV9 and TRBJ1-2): DSGVTQTPKHLITATGQRVTLRCSPRSGDLSVYWYQQSLDQGLQFLIQYYNGEERAKGNILERFSAQQFPDLHSELNLSSLELGDSALYFCASSGLSISGYTFGSGTRLTVV.

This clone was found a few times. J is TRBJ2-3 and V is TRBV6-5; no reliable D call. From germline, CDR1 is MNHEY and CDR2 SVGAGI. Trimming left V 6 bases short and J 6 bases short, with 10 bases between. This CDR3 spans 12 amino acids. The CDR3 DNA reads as TGTGCCAGCAGACAGACGGGCGATACGCAGTATTTT. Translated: CASRQTGDTQYF.

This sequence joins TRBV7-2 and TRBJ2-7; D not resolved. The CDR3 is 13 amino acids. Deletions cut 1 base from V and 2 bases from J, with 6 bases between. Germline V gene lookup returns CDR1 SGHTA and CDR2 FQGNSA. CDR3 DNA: TGTGCCAGCAGCTTAGAGCTTACCTACGAGCAGTACTTC. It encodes CASSLELTYEQYF.

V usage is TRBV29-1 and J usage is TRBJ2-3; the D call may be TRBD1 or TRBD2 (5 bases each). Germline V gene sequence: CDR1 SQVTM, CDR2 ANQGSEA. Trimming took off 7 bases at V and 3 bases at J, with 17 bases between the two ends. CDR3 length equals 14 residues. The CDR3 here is CSAPLGERTDTQYF. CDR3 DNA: TGCAGCGCTCCCTTGGGGGAGAGGACAGATACGCAGTATTTT.

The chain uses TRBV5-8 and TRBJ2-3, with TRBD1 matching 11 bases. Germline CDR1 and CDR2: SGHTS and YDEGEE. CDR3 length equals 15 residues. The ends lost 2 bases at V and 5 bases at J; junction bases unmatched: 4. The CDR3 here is CASSLGQGARDTQYF. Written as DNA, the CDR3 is TGTGCCAGCAGCTTAGGACAGGGGGCTAGAGATACGCAGTATTTT.

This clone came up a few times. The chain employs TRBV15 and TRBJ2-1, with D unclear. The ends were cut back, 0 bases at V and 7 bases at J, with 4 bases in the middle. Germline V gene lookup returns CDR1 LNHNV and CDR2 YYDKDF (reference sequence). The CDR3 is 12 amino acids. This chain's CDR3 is CATSRERNEQFF. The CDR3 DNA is TGTGCCACCAGCAGAGAGCGTAATGAGCAGTTCTTC. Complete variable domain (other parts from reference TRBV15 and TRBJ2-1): DAMVIQNPRYQVTQFGKPVTLSCSQTLNHNVMYWYQQKSSQAPKLLFHYYDKDFNNEADTPDNFQSRRPNTSFCFLDIRSPGLGDTAMYLCATSRERNEQFFGPGTRLTVL.